This T cell receptor (beta chain) emerged from a study of control samples from healthy donors and cancer patients. With 2 bases removed from V and 7 bases from J, the gap between germline ends came to 18 bases. This CDR3 comprises 15 residues. In germline, CDR1 is MNHEY, CDR2 SVGAGI. Profiled with immunoSEQ multiplex PCR; TCRdb holds only in-frame clones, not every one. This table has 130,000 or so clones, 90% to 95% appearing once. The specimen sequenced was blood. The chain combines TRBV6-5 with TRBJ2-7; no reliable D call. This clonotype was sampled from a man in his forties in good health. The CDR3: CASSYNDQPLREQYF. CDR3 DNA: TGTGCCAGCAGTTACAACGACCAGCCCTTGAGGGAGCAGTACTTC.